A single sample is the source of the 28 T cell receptor beta chains below, sequenced in a study of blood T cell repertoires in COVID-19 (dated by TCRdb to between 2020 and 2021). Library construction relied on the immunoSEQ multiplex PCR assay. TCRdb mirrors the immuneACCESS table, restricted to in-frame sequences. Some clones are absent from its copies; in checked studies, under half trace to an unresolved V gene, and the reason for the others is unknown. The sample yields some 290,000 clones; 85% to 90% were counted once. The ten biggest clones cover 3.6% of the sample. The specimen sequenced was peripheral blood. The source is a man aged 18-30 years with active or convalescent COVID-19.

The chain has TRBV19 and TRBJ2-1; TRBD1 is a possible D gene (6 bases). The CDR3 has 16 amino acids. Germline assignment: CDR1 LNHDA and CDR2 SQIVND (reference sequence). V was clipped by 6 bases and J by 6 bases, with 21 bases between them. The CDR3 region has the DNA TGTGCCAGTAGCCGACGCACAGGGAATGAAGGCAATGAGCAGTTCTTC. It translates to CASSRRTGNEGNEQFF.

This clone was counted only a few times. The gene calls are TRBV6-5 and TRBJ2-1, with TRBD1 as a possible D gene (6 bases). Trimming left V 6 bases short and J 6 bases short, with 18 bases between. This CDR3 has 15 residues. Germline loops: CDR1 MNHEY, CDR2 SVGAGI. CDR3 amino acids: CASSRNRDFPNEQFF. The DNA of the CDR3 is TGTGCCAGCAGCCGTAACAGGGATTTTCCCAATGAGCAGTTCTTC.

V gene TRBV28 combines with J gene TRBJ1-6, with a tentative D call TRBD1 (5 bases). V was cut by 3 bases and J by 5 bases, with 20 bases left in between. This CDR3 has 18 amino acids. Looked up from germline, CDR1 is MDHEN and CDR2 is SYDVKM. The CDR3 loop reads CASSFFRTSKDNNSPLHF. CDR3 sequence (DNA): TGTGCCAGCAGTTTTTTTCGGACATCCAAGGACAATAATTCACCCCTCCACTTT. The complete variable domain, with remaining parts taken from reference TRBV28 and TRBJ1-6, reads DVKVTQSSRYLVKRTGEKVFLECVQDMDHENMFWYRQDPGLGLRLIYFSYDVKMKEKGDIPEGYSVSREKKERFSLILESASTNQTSMYLCASSFFRTSKDNNSPLHFGNGTRLTVT.

The chain carries TRBV7-9 and TRBJ1-6; TRBD1 is a possible D gene (5 bases). Germline CDR1 and CDR2: SEHNR and FQNEAQ (reference sequence). The CDR3 has 13 amino acids. V lost 3 bases and J lost 10, with 10 bases in between. The CDR3 region has the DNA TGTGCCAGCAGCTTGTCAGGGAACTCACCCCTCCACTTT. This sequence encodes CASSLSGNSPLHF. The variable domain in full, with the rest retrieved from reference TRBV7-9 and TRBJ1-6, is DTGVSQNPRHKITKRGQNVTFRCDPISEHNRLYWYRQTLGQGPEFLTYFQNEAQLEKSRLLSDRFSAERPKGSFSTLEIQRTEQGDSAMYLCASSLSGNSPLHFGNGTRLTVT.

This clone occurred a few times. The rearrangement uses TRBV5-4 and TRBJ1-1; perhaps TRBD1 as D (6 bases). The CDR3 contains 15 residues. The ends were cut back, 5 bases at V and 3 bases at J, with 17 bases in the middle. The germline V gene encodes CDR1 SGHNT and CDR2 YYREEE (reference sequence). The CDR3 DNA reads as TGTGCCAGCAGTCAACAGGGATTCGGGTACACTGAAGCTTTCTTT. It translates to CASSQQGFGYTEAFF. Filled out from reference TRBV5-4 and TRBJ1-1, the complete variable domain reads ETGVTQSPTHLIKTRGQQVTLRCSSQSGHNTVSWYQQALGQGPQFIFQYYREEENGRGNFPPRFSGLQFPNYSSELNVNALELDDSALYLCASSQQGFGYTEAFFGQGTRLTVV.

CDR3 residues: CASSSHPGQGQQFF. The CDR3 DNA follows: TGTGCCAGCAGCTCCCACCCGGGACAGGGGCAGCAGTTCTTC. J is TRBJ2-1 and V is TRBV7-2; 10 bases line up with TRBD1. The CDR3 contains 14 residues. With V trimmed by 4 bases and J by 11 bases, 8 bases remained unmatched. Germline loops: CDR1 SGHTA, CDR2 FQGNSA. The entire variable domain, with the rest obtained from reference TRBV7-2 and TRBJ2-1, is as follows: GAGVSQSPSNKVTEKGKDVELRCDPISGHTALYWYRQSLGQGLEFLIYFQGNSAPDKSGLPSDRFSAERTGGSVSTLTIQRTQQEDSAVYLCASSSHPGQGQQFFGPGTRLTVL.

The chain has TRBV7-3 and TRBJ2-3; TRBD2 matches at 8 bases. With V trimmed by 5 bases and J by 3 bases, 7 bases remained unmatched. The CDR3 sequence is 15 residues long. Germline CDR1 is SGHTA and CDR2 is FQGTGA. CDR3 region: CASSMTPGGTDTQYF. DNA for the CDR3: TGTGCCAGCAGCATGACCCCGGGGGGGACAGATACGCAGTATTTT.

The chain employs TRBV19 and TRBJ1-1, with D possibly matching TRBD1 (5 bases). This CDR3 comprises 15 residues. Germline CDR1 LNHDA, CDR2 SQIVND (reference sequence). Trimming removed 8 bases from V and 7 bases from J, with 23 bases in between. The CDR3 loop reads CASQAVSGTSGEAFF. The DNA for the CDR3 is TGTGCCAGTCAAGCAGTTTCAGGGACTTCGGGTGAAGCTTTCTTT.

This chain connects TRBV19 to TRBJ1-4; D gene unclear. Germline CDR1 and CDR2: LNHDA and SQIVND (reference sequence). The CDR3 is 16 residues long. The V end lost 3 bases, the J end lost 7 bases, and 18 bases lay between the germline ends. The CDR3 nucleotides are TGTGCCAGTAGTATTACCCGGGCGCTGGCGGGTGAAAAACTGTTTTTT. Translation: CASSITRALAGEKLFF.

This clone has only one observation. This chain uses TRBV5-4 with TRBJ2-7; D call uncertain. The ends were cut back, 4 bases at V and 4 bases at J, with 12 bases in the middle. CDR1 is SGHNT, CDR2 YYREEE, per germline (reference sequence). The CDR3 runs to 13 residues. The DNA of the CDR3 is TGTGCCAGCAGCAGACAACTGGCTTACGAGCAGTACTTC. Translating gives CASSRQLAYEQYF.

The V and J genes are TRBV7-9 and TRBJ2-5; 7 bases align to TRBD2. Germline lookup yields CDR1 SEHNR and CDR2 FQNEAQ (reference sequence). CDR3 length equals 13 residues. The V gene end was trimmed by 4 bases and the J gene end by 2 bases; junction bases not matched to a gene: 1. CDR3 bases: TGTGCCAGCAGCTGGGGGGGACAAGAGACCCAGTACTTC. Its protein is CASSWGGQETQYF.

This clone appeared once. The gene calls are TRBV30 and TRBJ2-5, with TRBD2 identical over 8 bases. Germline lookup yields CDR1 GTSNPN and CDR2 SVGIG (reference sequence). V was clipped by 3 bases and J by 2 bases; unmatched bases: 5. This CDR3 comprises 14 residues. This CDR3 is CAWRVSGVQETQYF. CDR3 in DNA: TGTGCCTGGAGGGTTAGCGGGGTGCAAGAGACCCAGTACTTC. Combining the CDR3 with reference TRBV30 and TRBJ2-5 gives the whole variable domain SQTIHQWPATLVQPVGSPLSLECTVEGTSNPNLYWYRQAAGRGLQLLFYSVGIGQISSEVPQNLSASRPQDRQFILSSKKLLLSDSGFYLCAWRVSGVQETQYFGPGTRLLVL.

This chain uses TRBV5-5 with TRBJ1-1; weak D call: TRBD1 (5 bases). This CDR3 is built from 15 residues. CDR1 is SGHKS and CDR2 is YYEKEE in the germline V gene (reference sequence). V was trimmed by 3 bases and J by 0 bases, leaving 12 bases between them. The CDR3 DNA reads as TGTGCCAGCAGCTCTGACAGTGATATGAACACTGAAGCTTTCTTT. It specifies CASSSDSDMNTEAFF. Looking up the rest from reference TRBV5-5 and TRBJ1-1 gives the full variable domain: DAGVTQSPTHLIKTRGQQVTLRCSPISGHKSVSWYQQVLGQGPQFIFQYYEKEERGRGNFPDRFSARQFPNYSSELNVNALLLGDSALYLCASSSDSDMNTEAFFGQGTRLTVV.

The rearrangement joins TRBV6-5 to TRBJ2-7; the D gene is possibly TRBD1 (6 bases). Trimming pared 6 bases from V and 5 bases from J, leaving 11 bases between. The CDR3 spans 12 residues. Per germline, CDR1 MNHEY and CDR2 SVGAGI. CDR3: CASSRNRDEQYF. Here the CDR3 DNA reads TGTGCCAGCAGCCGTAACAGGGACGAGCAGTACTTC.

V usage is TRBV15 and J usage is TRBJ1-4, with D tentatively TRBD1 (5 bases). The V gene lost 0 bases and the J gene lost 8 bases, with 19 bases spanning the gap. Germline V gene lookup returns CDR1 LNHNV and CDR2 YYDKDF (reference sequence). The CDR3 contains 17 residues. The CDR3 sequence: CATSRDGAARAGEKLFF. The CDR3 region has the DNA TGTGCCACCAGCAGAGATGGGGCAGCTCGGGCTGGGGAAAAACTGTTTTTT.

On this clone: This sample includes further DNA sequences coding for the same CDR3. V and J are TRBV29-1 and TRBJ1-2, with a tentative D call TRBD1 (6 bases). CDR3 size: 12 residues. Germline V CDR1 and CDR2: SQVTM, ANQGSEA. V lost 4 bases and J 2 bases, leaving 8 bases between the germline ends. The CDR3 sequence is CSVGQGNYGYTF. For the CDR3, the DNA is TGCAGCGTTGGTCAGGGGAACTATGGCTACACCTTC.

The V gene is TRBV7-8, the J gene TRBJ1-2; a weak D match, TRBD1 (5 bases). CDR1 and CDR2 from the germline V gene are SGHVS and FQNEAQ. This CDR3 is 13 amino acids long. Trimming took 4 bases from V and 5 from J, leaving 11 bases between them. CDR3 in DNA: TGTGCCAGCAGCTCGCGGCGGGGGTATGGCTACACCTTC. Translated, it gives CASSSRRGYGYTF.

The chain links TRBV6-6 to TRBJ2-7, with D possibly being TRBD2 (6 bases). Germline values: CDR1 MNHNY, CDR2 SVGAGI (reference sequence). The V end lost 5 bases, the J end lost 5 bases, and 10 bases lay between the germline ends. The CDR3 runs 12 residues. The CDR3 sequence is CASSQGGNEQYF. DNA for the CDR3: TGTGCCAGCAGTCAGGGAGGAAACGAGCAGTACTTC.

The J gene is TRBJ2-7, the V gene TRBV21-1; TRBD1, the table's D call, lacks a check against the DNA. TRBV21-1 is a pseudogene. The CDR3 covers 14 residues. This chain's CDR3 is CASTNRDRGPSEYF. DNA of the CDR3: TGTGCCAGCACGAACCGGGACAGGGGCCCCTCGGAGTACTTC.

J is TRBJ2-3 and V is TRBV9; 7 bases are a match to TRBD2. The CDR3 contains 16 residues. CDR1 is SGDLS, CDR2 YYNGEE, per germline. V shed 0 bases and J 2 bases; nucleotides not matched to a gene: 6. The CDR3 spells CASSVGSGPHTDTQYF. The CDR3, as DNA: TGTGCCAGCAGCGTAGGTAGCGGGCCCCACACAGATACGCAGTATTTT.

The CDR3 here is CASSEGQGVEKLFF. CDR3 sequence (DNA): TGTGCCAGCAGCGAGGGACAGGGAGTTGAAAAACTGTTTTTT. This chain connects TRBV28 to TRBJ1-4, with 9 positions matching TRBD1. The CDR3 runs 14 residues. After removal of 6 bases from V and 7 bases from J, the junction contained 6 bases not matched to a gene. Germline values: CDR1 MDHEN, CDR2 SYDVKM.

The J gene is TRBJ1-1, the V gene TRBV12-3 or TRBV12-4; D is undetermined. Trimming removed 1 base from V and 8 bases from J, with 8 bases in between. There are 12 residues in the CDR3. In DNA form, the CDR3 reads TGTGCCAGCAGTTTAGAAGAGAGGGAAGCTTTCTTT. This sequence encodes CASSLEEREAFF.

The CDR3 DNA is TGTGCCAGCAGCGCCTCTCCAGGGGACACTGAAGCTTTCTTT. Translation gives CASSASPGDTEAFF. This sequence joins TRBV9 and TRBJ1-1; TRBD1 might be the D (6 bases). The CDR3 consists of 14 residues. Between the trimmed V and J ends, which lost 3 bases and 3 bases, there was a span of 12 bases. Germline CDR1 is SGDLS and CDR2 is YYNGEE.

This chain connects TRBV5-1 to TRBJ2-2, with D maybe TRBD1 (5 bases). Per germline, CDR1 SGHRS and CDR2 YFSETQ. This CDR3 is built from 13 residues. The ends were cut back, 4 bases at V and 5 bases at J, with 9 bases in the middle. CDR3 coding DNA: TGCGCCAGCAGCATTCAGGGTACCGGGGAGCTGTTTTTT. Its protein is CASSIQGTGELFF.

The J gene is TRBJ2-7, the V gene TRBV6-2 or TRBV6-3; a weak D match, TRBD1 (6 bases). Trimming stripped 4 bases from V and 6 bases from J, with 13 bases between. Per the germline V gene, CDR1 is MNHEY and CDR2 is SVGEGT. This CDR3 spans 13 amino acids. CDR3 DNA: TGTGCCAGCAGTTTCATACAGGGTAGCGAGCAGTACTTC. Translating it yields CASSFIQGSEQYF.

The chain has TRBV12-3 or TRBV12-4 and TRBJ2-7, with D maybe TRBD1 (6 bases). This CDR3 contains 13 residues. Trimming cost V 3 bases and J 3 bases, with 9 bases left between them. CDR3 in amino acids: CASSFADSYEQYF. CDR3 sequence (DNA): TGTGCCAGCAGTTTTGCGGACAGCTACGAGCAGTACTTC.

The gene calls are TRBV10-1 and TRBJ2-6; TRBD2 matches at 13 bases. There are 17 residues in the CDR3. Germline CDR1 and CDR2: WNHNN and SYGVQD (reference sequence). The trim removed 8 bases at V and 0 bases at J, leaving 4 bases unmatched. This CDR3 reads CASPTSGRSSGANVLTF. The CDR3 DNA reads as TGCGCCAGCCCGACTAGCGGGAGGAGCTCTGGGGCCAACGTCCTGACTTTC.

The chain joins TRBV5-8 to TRBJ1-3, with D unclear. The germline V gene encodes CDR1 SGHTS and CDR2 YDEGEE. CDR3 length equals 13 residues. V was trimmed by 1 base and J by 4 bases, leaving 6 bases between them. DNA of the CDR3: TGTGCCAGCAGCTTGAATCAAGGAAACACCATATATTTT. It codes for CASSLNQGNTIYF.